The source of this T cell receptor (beta chain) is a study of T-cell reconstitution after alpha-beta-depleted transplantation in children. Construction of the TCRbeta library involved unique molecular identifiers. TCRdb ran MiXCR on the PCR reads and lists one entry per CDR3 protein. The repertoire includes some 280,000 distinct CDR3 sequences, 9.5% to 10% of them detected once, and roughly a tenth sits in the top ten. The source is a human donor who donated a stem cell graft to a child with SCID. Sequences were derived from PBMCs from the stem cell graft donor, sampled from the stem cell graft.

Here the CDR3 reads CASSTTGNLPWNEQFF. CDR3 DNA sequence: TGCGCCAGCAGTACCACAGGGAACCTACCATGGAATGAGCAGTTCTTC. V gene TRBV5-1 combines with J gene TRBJ2-1; perhaps TRBD1 as D (6 bases). CDR3 length: 16 residues. The germline gives CDR1 SGHRS, CDR2 YFSETQ. V shed 5 bases and J shed 7 bases, with 22 bases lying between them.